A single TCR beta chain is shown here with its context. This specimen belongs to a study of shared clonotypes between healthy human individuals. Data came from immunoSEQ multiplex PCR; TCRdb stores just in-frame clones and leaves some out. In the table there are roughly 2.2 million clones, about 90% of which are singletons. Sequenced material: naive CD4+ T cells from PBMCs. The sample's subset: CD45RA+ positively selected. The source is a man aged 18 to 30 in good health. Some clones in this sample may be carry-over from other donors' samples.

The CDR3 DNA reads TGTGCCAGCAGCTTAGTGGGGACTAGAGTGTCAGATACGCAGTATTTT. It codes for CASSLVGTRVSDTQYF. The chain links TRBV11-2 to TRBJ2-3; 8 nucleotides line up with TRBD2. In germline, CDR1 is SGHAT, CDR2 FQNNGV. The CDR3 length is 16 residues. Unmatched junction bases numbered 7, after V lost 1 base and J lost 4 bases. The entire variable domain, with the rest obtained from reference TRBV11-2 and TRBJ2-3, is as follows: EAGVAQSPRYKIIEKRQSVAFWCNPISGHATLYWYQQILGQGPKLLIQFQNNGVVDDSQLPKDRFSAERLKGVDSTLKIQPAKLEDSAVYLCASSLVGTRVSDTQYFGPGTRLTVL.